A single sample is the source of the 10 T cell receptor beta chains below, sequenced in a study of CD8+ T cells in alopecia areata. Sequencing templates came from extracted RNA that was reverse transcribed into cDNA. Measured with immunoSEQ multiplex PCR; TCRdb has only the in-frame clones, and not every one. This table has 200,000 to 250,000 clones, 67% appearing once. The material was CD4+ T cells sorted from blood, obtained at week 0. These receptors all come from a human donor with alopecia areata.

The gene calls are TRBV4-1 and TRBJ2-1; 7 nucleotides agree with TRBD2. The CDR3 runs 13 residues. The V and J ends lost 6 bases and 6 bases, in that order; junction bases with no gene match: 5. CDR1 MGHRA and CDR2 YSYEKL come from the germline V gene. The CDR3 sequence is CASRAGVTNEQFF. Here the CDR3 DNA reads TGCGCCAGCAGGGCGGGGGTAACCAATGAGCAGTTCTTC.

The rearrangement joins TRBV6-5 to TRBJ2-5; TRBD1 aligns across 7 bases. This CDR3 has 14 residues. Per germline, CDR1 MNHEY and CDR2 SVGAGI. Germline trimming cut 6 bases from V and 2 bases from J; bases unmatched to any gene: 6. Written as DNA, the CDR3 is TGTGCCAGCAGAACACAGGGGCGACAAGAGACCCAGTACTTC. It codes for CASRTQGRQETQYF.

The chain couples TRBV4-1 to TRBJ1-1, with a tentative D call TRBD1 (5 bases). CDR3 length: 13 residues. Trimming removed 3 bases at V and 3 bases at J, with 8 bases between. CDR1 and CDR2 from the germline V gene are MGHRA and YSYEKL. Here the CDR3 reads CASSQGPDTEAFF. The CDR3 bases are TGCGCCAGCAGCCAGGGGCCGGACACTGAAGCTTTCTTT.

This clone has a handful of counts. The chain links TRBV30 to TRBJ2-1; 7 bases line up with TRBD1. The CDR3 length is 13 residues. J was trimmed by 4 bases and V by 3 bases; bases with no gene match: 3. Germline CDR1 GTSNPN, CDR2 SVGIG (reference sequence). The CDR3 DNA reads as TGTGCCTGGAGGGGGGACAGTTACAATGAGCAGTTCTTC. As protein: CAWRGDSYNEQFF.

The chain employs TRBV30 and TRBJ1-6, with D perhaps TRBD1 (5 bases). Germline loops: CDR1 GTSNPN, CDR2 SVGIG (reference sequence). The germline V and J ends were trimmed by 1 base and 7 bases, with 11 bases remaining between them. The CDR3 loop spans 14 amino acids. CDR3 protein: CAWSGGRDNSPLHF. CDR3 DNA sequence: TGTGCCTGGAGTGGCGGCAGGGACAATTCACCCCTCCACTTT. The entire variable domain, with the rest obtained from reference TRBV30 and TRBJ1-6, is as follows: SQTIHQWPATLVQPVGSPLSLECTVEGTSNPNLYWYRQAAGRGLQLLFYSVGIGQISSEVPQNLSASRPQDRQFILSSKKLLLSDSGFYLCAWSGGRDNSPLHFGNGTRLTVT.

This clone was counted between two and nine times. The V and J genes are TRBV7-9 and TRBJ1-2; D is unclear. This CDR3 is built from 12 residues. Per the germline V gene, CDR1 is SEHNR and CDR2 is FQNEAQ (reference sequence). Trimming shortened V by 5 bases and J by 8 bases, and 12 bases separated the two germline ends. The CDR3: CASSPGTEGYTF. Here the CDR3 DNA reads TGTGCCAGCAGCCCAGGAACGGAAGGCTACACCTTC. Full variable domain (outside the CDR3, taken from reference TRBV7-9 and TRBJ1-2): DTGVSQNPRHKITKRGQNVTFRCDPISEHNRLYWYRQTLGQGPEFLTYFQNEAQLEKSRLLSDRFSAERPKGSFSTLEIQRTEQGDSAMYLCASSPGTEGYTFGSGTRLTVV.

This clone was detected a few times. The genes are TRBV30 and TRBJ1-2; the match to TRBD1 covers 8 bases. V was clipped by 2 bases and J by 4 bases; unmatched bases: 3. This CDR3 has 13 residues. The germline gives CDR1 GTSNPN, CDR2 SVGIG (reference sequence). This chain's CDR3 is CAWSRQGIYGYTF. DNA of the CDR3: TGTGCCTGGAGTCGACAGGGGATCTATGGCTACACCTTC.

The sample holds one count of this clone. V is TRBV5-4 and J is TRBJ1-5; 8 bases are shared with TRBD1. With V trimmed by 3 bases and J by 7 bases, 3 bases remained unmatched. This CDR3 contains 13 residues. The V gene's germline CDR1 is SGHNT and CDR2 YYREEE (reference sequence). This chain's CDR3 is CASSSDREQPQHF. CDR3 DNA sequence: TGTGCCAGCAGCTCGGACAGGGAACAGCCCCAGCATTTT. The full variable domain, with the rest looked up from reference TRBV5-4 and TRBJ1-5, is ETGVTQSPTHLIKTRGQQVTLRCSSQSGHNTVSWYQQALGQGPQFIFQYYREEENGRGNFPPRFSGLQFPNYSSELNVNALELDDSALYLCASSSDREQPQHFGDGTRLSIL.

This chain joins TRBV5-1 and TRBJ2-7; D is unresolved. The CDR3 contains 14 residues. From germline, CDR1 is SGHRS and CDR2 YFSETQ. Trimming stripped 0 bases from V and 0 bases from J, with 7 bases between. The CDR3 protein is CASSLGGDSYEQYF. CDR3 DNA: TGCGCCAGCAGCTTGGGTGGGGACTCCTACGAGCAGTACTTC.

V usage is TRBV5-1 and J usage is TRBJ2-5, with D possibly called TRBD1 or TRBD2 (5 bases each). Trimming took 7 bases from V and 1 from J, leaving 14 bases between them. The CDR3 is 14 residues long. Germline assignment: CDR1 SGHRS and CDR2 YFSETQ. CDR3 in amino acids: CASESGPSQETQYF. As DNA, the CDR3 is TGCGCCAGCGAATCGGGACCCAGCCAAGAGACCCAGTACTTC. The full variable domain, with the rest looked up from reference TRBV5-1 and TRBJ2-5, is KAGVTQTPRYLIKTRGQQVTLSCSPISGHRSVSWYQQTPGQGLQFLFEYFSETQRNKGNFPGRFSGRQFSNSRSEMNVSTLELGDSALYLCASESGPSQETQYFGPGTRLLVL.